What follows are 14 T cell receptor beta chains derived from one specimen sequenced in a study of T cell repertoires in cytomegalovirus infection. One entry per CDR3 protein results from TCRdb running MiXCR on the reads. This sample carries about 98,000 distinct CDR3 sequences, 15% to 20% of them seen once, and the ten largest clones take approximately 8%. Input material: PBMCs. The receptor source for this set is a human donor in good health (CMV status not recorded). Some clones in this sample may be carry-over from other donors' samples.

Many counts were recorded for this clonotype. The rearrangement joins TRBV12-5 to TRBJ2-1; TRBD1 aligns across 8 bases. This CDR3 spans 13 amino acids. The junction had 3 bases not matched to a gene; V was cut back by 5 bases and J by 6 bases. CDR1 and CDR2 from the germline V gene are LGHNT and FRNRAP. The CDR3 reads CASGATGGNEQFF. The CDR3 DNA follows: TGTGCTAGTGGTGCCACAGGGGGCAATGAGCAGTTCTTC. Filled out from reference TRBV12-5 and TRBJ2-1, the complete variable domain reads DARVTQTPRHKVTEMGQEVTMRCQPILGHNTVFWYRQTMMQGLELLAYFRNRAPLDDSGMPKDRFSAEMPDATLATLKIQPSEPRDSAVYFCASGATGGNEQFFGPGTRLTVL.

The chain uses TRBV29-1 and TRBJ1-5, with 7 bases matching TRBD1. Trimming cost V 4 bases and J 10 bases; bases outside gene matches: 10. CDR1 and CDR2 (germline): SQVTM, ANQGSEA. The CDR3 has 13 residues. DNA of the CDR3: TGCAGCGTTGCAACAGGGGATCGAGGACCCCAGCATTTT. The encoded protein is CSVATGDRGPQHF. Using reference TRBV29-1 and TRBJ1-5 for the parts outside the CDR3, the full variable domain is SAVISQKPSRDICQRGTSLTIQCQVDSQVTMMFWYRQQPGQSLTLIATANQGSEATYESGFVIDKFPISRPNLTFSTLTVSNMSPEDSSIYLCSVATGDRGPQHFGDGTRLSIL.

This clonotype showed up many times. This CDR3 reads CASTVQGGNEKLFF. CDR3 nucleotide sequence: TGTGCCAGCACCGTACAGGGTGGGAATGAAAAACTGTTTTTT. The V and J genes are TRBV7-9 and TRBJ1-4; possibly TRBD1 for D (6 bases). The ends were cut back, 7 bases at V and 5 bases at J, with 14 bases in the middle. The CDR3 loop spans 14 amino acids. In germline, CDR1 is SEHNR, CDR2 FQNEAQ (reference sequence).

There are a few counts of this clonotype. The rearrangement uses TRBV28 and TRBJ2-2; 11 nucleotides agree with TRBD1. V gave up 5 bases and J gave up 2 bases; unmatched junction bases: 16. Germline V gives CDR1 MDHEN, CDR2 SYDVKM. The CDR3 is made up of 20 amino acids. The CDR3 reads CASSPRWGDRGRKNTGELFF. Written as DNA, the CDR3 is TGTGCCAGCAGTCCGCGATGGGGGGACAGGGGGAGAAAAAACACCGGGGAGCTGTTTTTT.

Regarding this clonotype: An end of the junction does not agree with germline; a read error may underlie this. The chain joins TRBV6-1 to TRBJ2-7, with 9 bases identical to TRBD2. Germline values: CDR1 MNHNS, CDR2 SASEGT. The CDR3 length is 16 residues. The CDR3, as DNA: TGTGCCAGCAGTTATAGAGCGGGGGGCAGCTCCTACGATCAGTACTTC. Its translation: CASSYRAGGSSYDQYF.

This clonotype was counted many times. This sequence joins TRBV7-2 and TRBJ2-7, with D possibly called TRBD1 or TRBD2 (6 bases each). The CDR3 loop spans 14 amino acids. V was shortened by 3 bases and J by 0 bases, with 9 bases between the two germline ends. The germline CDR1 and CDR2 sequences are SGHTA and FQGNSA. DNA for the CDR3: TGTGCCAGCAGCTTGGGGGGCGCCTCCTACGAGCAGTACTTC. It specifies CASSLGGASYEQYF.

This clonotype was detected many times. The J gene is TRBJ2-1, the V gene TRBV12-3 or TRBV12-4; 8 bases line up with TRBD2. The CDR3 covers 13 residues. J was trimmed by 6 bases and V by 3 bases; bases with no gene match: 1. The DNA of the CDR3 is TGTGCCAGCAGTTTCCTAGCGGGCAATGAGCAGTTCTTC. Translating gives CASSFLAGNEQFF.

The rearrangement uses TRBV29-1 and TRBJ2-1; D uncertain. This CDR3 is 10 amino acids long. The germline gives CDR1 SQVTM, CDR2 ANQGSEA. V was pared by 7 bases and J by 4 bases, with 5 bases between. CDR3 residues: CSARYNEQFF. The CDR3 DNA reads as TGCAGCGCTCGTTACAATGAGCAGTTCTTC.

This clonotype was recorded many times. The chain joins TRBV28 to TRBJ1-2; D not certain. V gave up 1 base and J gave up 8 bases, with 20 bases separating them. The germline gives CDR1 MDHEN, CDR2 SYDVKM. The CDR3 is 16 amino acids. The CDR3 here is CASSLFSATGDGGYTF. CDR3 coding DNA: TGTGCCAGCAGTTTATTCTCCGCCACGGGAGACGGAGGCTACACCTTC.

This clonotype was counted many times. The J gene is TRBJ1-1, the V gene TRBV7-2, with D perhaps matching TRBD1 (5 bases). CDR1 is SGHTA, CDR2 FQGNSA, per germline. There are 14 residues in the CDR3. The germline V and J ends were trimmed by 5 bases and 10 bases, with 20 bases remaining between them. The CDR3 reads CASSEDSLAIGAFF. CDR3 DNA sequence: TGTGCCAGCAGCGAAGACAGCCTAGCGATTGGAGCTTTCTTT.

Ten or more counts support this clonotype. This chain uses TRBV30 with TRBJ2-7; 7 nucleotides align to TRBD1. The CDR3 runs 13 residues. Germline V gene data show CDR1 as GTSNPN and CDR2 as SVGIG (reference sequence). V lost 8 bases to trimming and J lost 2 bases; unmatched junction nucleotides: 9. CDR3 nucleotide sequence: TGTGCCCTGACCCGGGACAGACCCTACGAGCAGTACTTC. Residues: CALTRDRPYEQYF.

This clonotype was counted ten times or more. CDR3 residues: CASSLDARSGGEQFF. The CDR3 DNA follows: TGTGCCAGCAGCTTAGATGCGCGGAGTGGGGGTGAGCAGTTCTTC. V and J are TRBV11-2 and TRBJ2-1; D is possibly TRBD1 or TRBD2 (5 bases each). V dropped 0 bases and J dropped 9 bases, with 15 bases sitting between them. Germline V gene data show CDR1 as SGHAT and CDR2 as FQNNGV. This CDR3 spans 15 amino acids. Drawing the rest from reference TRBV11-2 and TRBJ2-1, the complete variable domain is EAGVAQSPRYKIIEKRQSVAFWCNPISGHATLYWYQQILGQGPKLLIQFQNNGVVDDSQLPKDRFSAERLKGVDSTLKIQPAKLEDSAVYLCASSLDARSGGEQFFGPGTRLTVL.

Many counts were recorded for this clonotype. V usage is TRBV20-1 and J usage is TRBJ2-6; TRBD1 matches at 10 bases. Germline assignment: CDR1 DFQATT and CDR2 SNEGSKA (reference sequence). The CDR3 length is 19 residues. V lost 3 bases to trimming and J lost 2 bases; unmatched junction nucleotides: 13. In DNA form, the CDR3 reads TGCAGTGCTAGGTCCCCCTGGACAGGGGGTGCTGCTGGGGCCAACGTCCTGACTTTC. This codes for CSARSPWTGGAAGANVLTF.

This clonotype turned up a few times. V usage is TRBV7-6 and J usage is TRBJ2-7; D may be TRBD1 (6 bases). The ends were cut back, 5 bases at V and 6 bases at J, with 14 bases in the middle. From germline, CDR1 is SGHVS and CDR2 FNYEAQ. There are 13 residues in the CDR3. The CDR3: CASSPRQDLEQYF. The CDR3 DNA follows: TGTGCCAGCAGCCCCCGACAGGACCTCGAGCAGTACTTC. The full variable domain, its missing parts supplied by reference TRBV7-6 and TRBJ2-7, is GAGVSQSPRYKVTKRGQDVALRCDPISGHVSLYWYRQALGQGPEFLTYFNYEAQQDKSGLPNDRFSAERPEGSISTLTIQRTEQRDSAMYRCASSPRQDLEQYFGPGTRLTVT.